This TCR beta chain was identified during a study of T cell responses to AZD1222 COVID-19 vaccine. Study summary: Analyses pooled second doses at about 4 or about 12 weeks.

The V and J ends lost 5 bases and 2 bases respectively, with 11 bases between them. This CDR3 comprises 14 residues. Germline CDR1 SNHLY, CDR2 FYNNEI. In regard to this clone: The antigen is not known.

Method: immunoSEQ multiplex PCR; TCRdb's copy keeps in-frame clones and lacks some. The data hold more than 100,000 clones, with approximately 84% observed a single time. Whole-study findings and limits: Every sample of the repertoires postdated the peak T cell response. Nearly half of unique spike-specific TCRs reportedly avoided B.1.351 and B.1.1.7 mutated regions.

This sequence joins TRBV2 and TRBJ2-3; no clear D. The sequence was obtained from an adult in good health. Specimen: peripheral blood, collected on day 0 of AZD1222 vaccination. The CDR3 bases are TGTGCCAGCAGTCGACCTTACGACACAGATACGCAGTATTTT. This encodes CASSRPYDTDTQYF.